This T cell receptor beta chain appears in the sequencing data of a study of control samples from healthy donors and cancer patients. Here immunoSEQ multiplex PCR was the method, and the copy in TCRdb shows in-frame clones only, minus some. The sample holds some 110,000 clones, 80% to 90% seen once. Germline lookup yields CDR1 SEHNR and CDR2 FQNEAQ (reference sequence). Between the trimmed V and J ends, which lost 0 bases and 4 bases, there was a span of 12 bases. This CDR3 is 15 amino acids long. The clonotype originates from a woman between 50 and 59 years old with colorectal cancer. The chain recombines TRBV7-9 with TRBJ1-1; perhaps TRBD1 as D (6 bases). The specimen sequenced was PBMCs. In nucleotides, the CDR3 is TGTGCCAGCAGCTTAGCGCCGGGAGGGGGCACTGAAGCTTTCTTT. As protein: CASSLAPGGGTEAFF.